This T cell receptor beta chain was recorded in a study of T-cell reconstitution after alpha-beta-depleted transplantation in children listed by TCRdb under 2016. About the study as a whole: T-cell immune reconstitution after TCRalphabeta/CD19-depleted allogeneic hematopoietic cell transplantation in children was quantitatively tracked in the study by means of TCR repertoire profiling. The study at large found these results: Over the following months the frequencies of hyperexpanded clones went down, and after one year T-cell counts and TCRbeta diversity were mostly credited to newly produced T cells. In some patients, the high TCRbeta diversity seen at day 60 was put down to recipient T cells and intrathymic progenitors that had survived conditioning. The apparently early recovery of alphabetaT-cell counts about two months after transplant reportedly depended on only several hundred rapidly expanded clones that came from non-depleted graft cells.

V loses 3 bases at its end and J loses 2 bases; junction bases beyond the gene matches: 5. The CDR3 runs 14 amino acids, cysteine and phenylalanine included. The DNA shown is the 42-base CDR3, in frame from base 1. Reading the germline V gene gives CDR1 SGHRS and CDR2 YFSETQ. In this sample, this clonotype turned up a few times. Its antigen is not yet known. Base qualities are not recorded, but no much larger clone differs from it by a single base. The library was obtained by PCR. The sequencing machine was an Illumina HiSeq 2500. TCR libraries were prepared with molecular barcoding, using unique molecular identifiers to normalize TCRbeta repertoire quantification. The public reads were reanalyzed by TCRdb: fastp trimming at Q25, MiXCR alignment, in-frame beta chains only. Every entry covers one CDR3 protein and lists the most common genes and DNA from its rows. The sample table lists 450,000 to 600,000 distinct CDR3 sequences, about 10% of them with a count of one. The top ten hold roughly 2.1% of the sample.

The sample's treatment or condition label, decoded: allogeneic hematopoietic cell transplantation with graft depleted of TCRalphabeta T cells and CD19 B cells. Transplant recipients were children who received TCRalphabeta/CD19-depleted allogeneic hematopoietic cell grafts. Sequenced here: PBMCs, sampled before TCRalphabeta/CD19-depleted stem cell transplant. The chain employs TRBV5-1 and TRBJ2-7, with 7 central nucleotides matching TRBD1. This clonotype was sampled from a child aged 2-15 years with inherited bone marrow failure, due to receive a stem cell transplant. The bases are TGCGCCAGCAGCTCGGACAGGCCAACCTACGAGCAGTACTTC. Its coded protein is CASSSDRPTYEQYF.